The TCR beta chain described here comes from a study of T cells in Graves' hyperthyroidism and ophthalmopathy. Study context: The blood sample was taken at first diagnosis, before treatment began. Notes on the study in general: Within blood appeared most thyroid clonotypes that had expanded above 0.001.

This clonotype was observed a few times. As yet, its antigen is unknown. Amplification yielded TCR beta CDR3 regions, with RNA transcripts as the source. With the HTBI primer set, the TCR CDR3 went through a first round of RT-PCR. TCRdb analysed the multiplex PCR reads with MiXCR anew, one entry per CDR3 protein. The sample has about 620,000 distinct CDR3 sequences, 15% to 20% seen once. Each patient was aged 18 to 65 and had newly diagnosed hyperthyroidism of under 2 months' duration. The CDR3 has 12 residues. Trimming left V 5 bases short and J 14 bases short, with 17 bases between. Germline CDR1 SGHTA, CDR2 FQGTGA.

This clonotype originated in a woman in her thirties with Graves' hyperthyroidism. What was sequenced was blood. This chain connects TRBV7-3 to TRBJ2-3, with D perhaps matching TRBD2 (5 bases). The CDR3 DNA follows: TGTGCCAGCAGCCCAAAGTGGGGAGATCTGTATTTT. As protein: CASSPKWGDLYF.